This T cell receptor (beta chain) was recorded in a study of T cells in Graves' hyperthyroidism and ophthalmopathy. Study outcomes and limitations: Blood also carried most thyroid clonotypes expanded above 0.001.

Authors of the study amplified TCR beta CDR3 regions from RNA transcripts. TCR CDR3 regions were first amplified by RT-PCR with HTBI primers. MiXCR, run by TCRdb on the multiplex PCR reads, gives a single entry per CDR3 protein. The sample records under 300,000 distinct CDR3 sequences, around 25% being singletons. The germline V gene encodes CDR1 MNHNS and CDR2 SASEGT. The CDR3 has 15 residues. After removal of 4 bases from V and 6 bases from J, the junction contained 7 bases not matched to a gene. For this clonotype: Antigen specificity is unknown.

What was sequenced was blood. The chain uses TRBV6-1 and TRBJ2-7; TRBD2 agrees at 12 bases. The TCR sequence derives from a middle-aged man with Graves' hyperthyroidism that later progressed to Graves' ophthalmopathy. The CDR3 sequence: CASSGLLAGGSEQYF. CDR3 in DNA: TGTGCCAGCAGTGGCCTACTAGCGGGAGGAAGCGAGCAGTACTTC.